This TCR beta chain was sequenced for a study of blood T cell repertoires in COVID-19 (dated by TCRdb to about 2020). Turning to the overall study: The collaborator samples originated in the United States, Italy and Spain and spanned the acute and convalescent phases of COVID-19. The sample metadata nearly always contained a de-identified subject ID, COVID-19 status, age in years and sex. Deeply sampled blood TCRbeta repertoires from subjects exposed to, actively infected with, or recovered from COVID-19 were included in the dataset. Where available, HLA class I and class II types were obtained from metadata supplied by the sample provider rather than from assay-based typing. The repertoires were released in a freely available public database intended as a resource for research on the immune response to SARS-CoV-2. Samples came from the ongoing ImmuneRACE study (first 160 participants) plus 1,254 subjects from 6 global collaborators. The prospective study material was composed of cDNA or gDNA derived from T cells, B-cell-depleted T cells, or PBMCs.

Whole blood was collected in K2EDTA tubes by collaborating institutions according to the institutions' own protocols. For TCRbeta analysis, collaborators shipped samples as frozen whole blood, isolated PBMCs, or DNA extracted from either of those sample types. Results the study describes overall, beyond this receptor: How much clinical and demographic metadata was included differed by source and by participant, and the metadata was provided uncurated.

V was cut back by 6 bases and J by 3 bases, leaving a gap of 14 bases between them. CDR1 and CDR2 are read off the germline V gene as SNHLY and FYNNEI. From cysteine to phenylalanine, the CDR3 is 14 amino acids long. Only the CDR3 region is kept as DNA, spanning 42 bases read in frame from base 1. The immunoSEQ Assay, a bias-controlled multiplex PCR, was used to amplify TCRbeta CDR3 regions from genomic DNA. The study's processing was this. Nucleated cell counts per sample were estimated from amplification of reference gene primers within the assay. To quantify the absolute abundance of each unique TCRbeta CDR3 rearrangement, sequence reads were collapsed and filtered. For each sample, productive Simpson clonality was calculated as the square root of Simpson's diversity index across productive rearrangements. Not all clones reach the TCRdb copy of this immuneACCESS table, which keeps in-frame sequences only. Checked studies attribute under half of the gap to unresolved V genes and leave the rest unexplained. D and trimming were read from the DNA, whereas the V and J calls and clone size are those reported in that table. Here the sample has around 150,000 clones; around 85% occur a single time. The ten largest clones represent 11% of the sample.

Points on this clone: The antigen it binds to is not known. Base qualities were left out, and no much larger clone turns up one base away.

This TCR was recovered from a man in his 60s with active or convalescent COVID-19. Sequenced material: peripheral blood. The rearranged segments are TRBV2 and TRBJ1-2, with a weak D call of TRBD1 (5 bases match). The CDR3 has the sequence CASRPQGGHYGYTF. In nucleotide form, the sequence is TGTGCCAGCAGACCCCAGGGAGGGCACTATGGCTACACCTTC.